This T cell receptor (beta chain) was observed in a study of blood T cell repertoires in COVID-19. Study-level background: Nucleic acid was either cDNA or gDNA, and it came from T cells, B-cell-depleted T cells, or PBMCs.

Germline assignment: CDR1 SGHTA and CDR2 FQGNSA. V was clipped by 3 bases and J by 4 bases; unmatched bases: 6. The CDR3 runs 15 residues. In this sample, this clone turned up a few times. Original processing notes: From reference gene primer amplification, estimates of nucleated cell counts were derived. Some clones are missing from TCRdb's copy, which holds only in-frame ones; the method was immunoSEQ multiplex PCR. From that table come the V and J calls and clone size; the DNA was used to work out D and trimming. The repertoire holds around 270,000 clones, with 75% to 90% as singletons. The material sequenced was peripheral blood. The clonotype comes from a man between 25 and 39 years old with active or convalescent COVID-19. The V and J genes are TRBV7-2 and TRBJ2-7, with 10 bases that match TRBD1. CDR3 protein: CASSFPTGGYYEQYF. The CDR3 DNA reads TGTGCCAGCAGCTTCCCGACAGGGGGCTATTACGAGCAGTACTTC.